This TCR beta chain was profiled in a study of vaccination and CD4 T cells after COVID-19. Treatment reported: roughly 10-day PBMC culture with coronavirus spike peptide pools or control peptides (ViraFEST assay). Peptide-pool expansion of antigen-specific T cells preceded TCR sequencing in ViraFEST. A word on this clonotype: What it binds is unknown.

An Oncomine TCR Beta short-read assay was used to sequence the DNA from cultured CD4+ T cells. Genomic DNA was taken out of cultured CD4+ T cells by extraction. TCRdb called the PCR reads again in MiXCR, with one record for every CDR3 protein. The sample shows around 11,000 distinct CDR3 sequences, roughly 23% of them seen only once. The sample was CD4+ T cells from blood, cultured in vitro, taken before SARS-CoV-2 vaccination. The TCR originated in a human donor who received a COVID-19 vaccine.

Here the CDR3 DNA reads TGTGCCAGCAGCCAAGGGACAGGGGTTAGGAATTCACCCCTCCACTTT. Encoded protein: CASSQGTGVRNSPLHF. J is TRBJ1-6 and V is TRBV3-1; 9 positions agree with TRBD1. CDR1 is LGHDT and CDR2 is YNNKEL in the germline V gene (reference sequence). The ends lost 1 base at V and 7 bases at J; junction bases unmatched: 5. The CDR3 is 16 residues long.